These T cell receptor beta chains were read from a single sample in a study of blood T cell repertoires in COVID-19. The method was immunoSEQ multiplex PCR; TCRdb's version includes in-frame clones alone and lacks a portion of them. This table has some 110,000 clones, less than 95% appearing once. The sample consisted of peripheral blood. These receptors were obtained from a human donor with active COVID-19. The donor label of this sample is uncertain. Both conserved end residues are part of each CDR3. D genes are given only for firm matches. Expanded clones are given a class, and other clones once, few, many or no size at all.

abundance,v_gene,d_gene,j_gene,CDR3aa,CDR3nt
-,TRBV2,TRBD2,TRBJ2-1,CASKLAGGLSSYNEQFF,TGTGCCAGTAAGCTAGCGGGGGGCTTAAGCTCCTACAATGAGCAGTTCTTC
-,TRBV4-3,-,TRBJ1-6,CASSQVASRDSPLHF,TGCGCCAGCAGCCAAGTGGCTTCTCGGGATTCACCCCTCCACTTT
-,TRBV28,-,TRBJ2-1,CASSFEQGSYNEQFF,TGTGCCAGCAGTTTCGAACAGGGATCCTACAATGAGCAGTTCTTC
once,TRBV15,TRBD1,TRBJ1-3,CATSRESQGITGNTIYF,TGTGCCACCAGCAGAGAGTCACAGGGGATAACTGGAAACACCATATATTTT
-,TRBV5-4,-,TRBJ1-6,CASSLDTVSPLHF,TGTGCCAGCAGCTTGGATACAGTCTCACCCCTCCACTTT
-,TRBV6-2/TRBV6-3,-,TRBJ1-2,CASSYVRQGYGYTF,TGTGCCAGCAGTTATGTACGGCAGGGGTATGGCTACACCTTC
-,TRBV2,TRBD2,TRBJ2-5,CASSGGLAGAKGETQYF,TGTGCCAGCAGTGGAGGACTAGCGGGGGCCAAGGGAGAGACCCAGTACTTC
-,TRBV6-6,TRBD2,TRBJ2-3,CASSLGSPGGGADTQYF,TGTGCCAGCAGTCTCGGGAGCCCGGGAGGGGGGGCAGATACGCAGTATTTT
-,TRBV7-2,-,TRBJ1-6,CASSPTVYSPLHF,TGTGCCAGCAGCCCCACTGTCTATTCACCCCTCCACTTT
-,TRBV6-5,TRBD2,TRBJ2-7,CASESGDASYEQYF,TGTGCCAGTGAAAGCGGGGACGCCTCCTACGAGCAGTACTTC
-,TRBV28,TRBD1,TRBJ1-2,CASSLPGTEGANYGYTF,TGTGCCAGCAGTTTACCCGGGACAGAAGGTGCTAACTATGGCTACACCTTC
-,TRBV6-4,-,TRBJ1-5,CASSPESNQPQHF,TGTGCCAGCAGTCCGGAGAGCAATCAGCCCCAGCATTTT
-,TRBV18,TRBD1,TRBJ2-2,CASSPLPGTGQTGELFF,TGTGCCAGCTCACCACTTCCCGGGACAGGGCAAACCGGGGAGCTGTTTTTT
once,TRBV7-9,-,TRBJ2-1,CASSLGAGYTNEQFF,TGTGCCAGCAGCTTAGGGGCAGGATACACCAATGAGCAGTTCTTC
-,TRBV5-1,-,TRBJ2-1,CASSHQVTVDNEQFF,TGCGCCAGCAGCCACCAAGTGACAGTCGACAATGAGCAGTTCTTC
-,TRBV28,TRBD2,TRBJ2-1,CASSLWAWRGASGEQFF,TGTGCCAGCAGTTTATGGGCCTGGCGGGGGGCGTCGGGTGAGCAGTTCTTC
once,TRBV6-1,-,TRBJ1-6,CASSERTGDSPLHF,TGTGCCAGCAGTGAACGTACGGGGGACTCACCCCTCCACTTT
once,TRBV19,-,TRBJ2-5,CASRKHIGGLRETQYF,TGTGCCAGTAGGAAACACATCGGGGGGCTTCGAGAGACCCAGTACTTC
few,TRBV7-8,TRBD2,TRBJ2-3,CASSVAGGVTDTQYF,TGTGCCAGCAGTGTAGCGGGGGGAGTCACAGATACGCAGTATTTT
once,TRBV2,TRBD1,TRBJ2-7,CASRNRGHSWEQYF,TGTGCCAGCAGAAACAGGGGGCACTCTTGGGAGCAGTACTTC
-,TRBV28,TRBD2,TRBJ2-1,CASTRSGLAGLSSYNEQFF,TGTGCCAGCACCAGATCCGGGCTAGCGGGGTTGAGCTCCTACAATGAGCAGTTCTTC
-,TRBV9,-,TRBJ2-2,CASSPDSDTGELFF,TGTGCCAGCAGCCCCGATTCGGACACCGGGGAGCTGTTTTTT